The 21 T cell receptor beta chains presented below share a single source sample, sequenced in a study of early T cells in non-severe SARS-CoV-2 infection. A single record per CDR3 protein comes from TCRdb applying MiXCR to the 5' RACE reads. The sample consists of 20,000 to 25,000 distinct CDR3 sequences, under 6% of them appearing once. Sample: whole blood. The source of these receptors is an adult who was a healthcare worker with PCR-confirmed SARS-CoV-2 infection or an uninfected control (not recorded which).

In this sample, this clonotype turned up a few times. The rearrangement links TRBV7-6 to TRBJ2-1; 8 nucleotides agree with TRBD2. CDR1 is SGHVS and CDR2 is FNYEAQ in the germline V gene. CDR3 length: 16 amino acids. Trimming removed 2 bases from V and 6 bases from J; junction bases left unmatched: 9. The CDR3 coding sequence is TGTGCCAGCAGCTTAACTCCGGGACTAGAATTCAATGAGCAGTTCTTC. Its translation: CASSLTPGLEFNEQFF. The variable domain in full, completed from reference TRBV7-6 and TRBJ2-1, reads GAGVSQSPRYKVTKRGQDVALRCDPISGHVSLYWYRQALGQGPEFLTYFNYEAQQDKSGLPNDRFSAERPEGSISTLTIQRTEQRDSAMYRCASSLTPGLEFNEQFFGPGTRLTVL.

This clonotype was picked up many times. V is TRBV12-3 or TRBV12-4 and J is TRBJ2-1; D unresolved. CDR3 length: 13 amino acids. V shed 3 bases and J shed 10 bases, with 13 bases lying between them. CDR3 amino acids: CASSFPPVNEQFF. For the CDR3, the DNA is TGTGCCAGCAGTTTCCCACCCGTAAACGAGCAGTTCTTC.

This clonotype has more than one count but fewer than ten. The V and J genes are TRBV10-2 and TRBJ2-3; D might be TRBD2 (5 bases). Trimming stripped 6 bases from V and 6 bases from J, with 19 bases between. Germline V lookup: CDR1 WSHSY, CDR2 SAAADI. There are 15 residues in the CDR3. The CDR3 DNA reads TGCGCCAGCAGGAGGTTAAGCGGTCCGGCGGATACGCAGTATTTT. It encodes CASRRLSGPADTQYF.

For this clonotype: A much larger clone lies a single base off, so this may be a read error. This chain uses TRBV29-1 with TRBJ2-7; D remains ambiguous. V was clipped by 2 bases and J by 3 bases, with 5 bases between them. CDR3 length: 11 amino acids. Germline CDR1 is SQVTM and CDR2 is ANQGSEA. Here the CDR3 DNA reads TGCAGCGTTGAAATTTTCTACGAGCAGTACTTC. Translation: CSVEIFYEQYF.

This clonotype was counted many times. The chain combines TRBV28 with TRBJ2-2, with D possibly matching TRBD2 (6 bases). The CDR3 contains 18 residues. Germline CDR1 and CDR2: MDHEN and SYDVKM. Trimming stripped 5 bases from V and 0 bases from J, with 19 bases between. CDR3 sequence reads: CASSLTAIGTSNTGELFF. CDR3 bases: TGTGCCAGCAGTCTTACTGCAATTGGGACTTCGAACACCGGGGAGCTGTTTTTT.

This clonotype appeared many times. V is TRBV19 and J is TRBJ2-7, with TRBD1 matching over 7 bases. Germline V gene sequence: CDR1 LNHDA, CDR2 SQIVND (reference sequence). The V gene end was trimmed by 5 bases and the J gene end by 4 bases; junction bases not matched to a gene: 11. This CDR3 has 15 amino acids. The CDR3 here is CASSLQLGTAYEQYF. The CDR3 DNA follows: TGTGCCAGTAGTCTCCAGTTGGGGACAGCTTACGAGCAGTACTTC.

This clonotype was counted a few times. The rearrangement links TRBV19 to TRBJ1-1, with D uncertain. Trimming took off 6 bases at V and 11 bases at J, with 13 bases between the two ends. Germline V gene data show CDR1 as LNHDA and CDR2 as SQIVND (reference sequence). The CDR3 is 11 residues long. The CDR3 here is CASRGGRVAFF. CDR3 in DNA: TGTGCCAGTAGAGGAGGGCGGGTGGCTTTCTTT.

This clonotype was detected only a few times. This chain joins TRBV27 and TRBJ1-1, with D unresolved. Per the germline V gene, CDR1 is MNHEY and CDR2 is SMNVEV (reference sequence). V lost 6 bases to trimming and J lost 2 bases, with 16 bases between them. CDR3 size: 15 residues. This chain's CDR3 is CASSPPPGINTEAFF. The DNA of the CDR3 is TGTGCCAGCAGCCCTCCTCCGGGGATCAACACTGAAGCTTTCTTT.

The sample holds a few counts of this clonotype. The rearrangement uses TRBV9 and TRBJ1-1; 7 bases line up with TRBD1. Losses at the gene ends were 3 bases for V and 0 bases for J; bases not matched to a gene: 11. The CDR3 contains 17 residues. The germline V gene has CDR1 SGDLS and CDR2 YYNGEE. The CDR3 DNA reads TGTGCCAGCAGCGCCTCGAGTCACAGGGGTCTGAACACTGAAGCTTTCTTT. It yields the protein CASSASSHRGLNTEAFF.

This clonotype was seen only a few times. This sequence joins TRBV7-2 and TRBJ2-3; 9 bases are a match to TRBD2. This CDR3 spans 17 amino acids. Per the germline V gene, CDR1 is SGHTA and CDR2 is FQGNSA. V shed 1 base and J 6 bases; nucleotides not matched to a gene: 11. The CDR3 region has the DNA TGTGCCAGCAGCTTAGGGCTAGCGGGGTCCCAGGGGGATACGCAGTATTTT. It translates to CASSLGLAGSQGDTQYF.

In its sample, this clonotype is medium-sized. The CDR3 DNA follows: TGTGCCAGCAGTCCGACTATAAGTGCAGATACGCAGTATTTT. This encodes CASSPTISADTQYF. The rearrangement joins TRBV6-2 or TRBV6-3 to TRBJ2-3, with D perhaps matching TRBD2 (5 bases). Germline V lookup: CDR1 MNHEY, CDR2 SVGEGT. V shed 5 bases and J shed 4 bases, with 13 bases lying between them. There are 14 residues in the CDR3.

CDR3 loop: CASSFYRPGIDTQYF. The CDR3 coding sequence is TGTGCCAGCAGTTTTTACCGCCCGGGCATAGATACGCAGTATTTT. The V gene is TRBV6-5, the J gene TRBJ2-3; no definite D call. CDR1 MNHEY and CDR2 SVGAGI come from the germline V gene. This CDR3 has 15 amino acids. The V end lost 4 bases, the J end lost 5 bases, and 16 bases lay between the germline ends.

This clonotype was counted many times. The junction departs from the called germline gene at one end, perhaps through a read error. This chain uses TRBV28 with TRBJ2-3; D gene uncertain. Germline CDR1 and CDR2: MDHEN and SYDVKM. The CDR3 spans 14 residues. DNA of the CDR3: TGTGCCAGCAATTTACATGTGGTATCAGATACGCAGTATTTT. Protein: CASNLHVVSDTQYF.

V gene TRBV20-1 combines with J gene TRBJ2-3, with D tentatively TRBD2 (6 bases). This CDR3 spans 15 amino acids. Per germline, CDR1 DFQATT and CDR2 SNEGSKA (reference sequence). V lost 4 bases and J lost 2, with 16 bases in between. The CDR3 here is CSATSARDSTDTQYF. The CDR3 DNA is TGCAGTGCTACCTCAGCGAGGGACTCCACAGATACGCAGTATTTT.

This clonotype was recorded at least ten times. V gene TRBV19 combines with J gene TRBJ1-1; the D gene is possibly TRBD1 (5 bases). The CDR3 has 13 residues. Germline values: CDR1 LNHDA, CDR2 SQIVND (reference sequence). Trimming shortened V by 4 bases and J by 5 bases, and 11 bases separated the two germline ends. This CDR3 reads CASSTGYGTEAFF. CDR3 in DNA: TGTGCCAGTAGTACAGGGTATGGGACTGAAGCTTTCTTT. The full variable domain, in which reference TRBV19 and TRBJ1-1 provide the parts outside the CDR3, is DGGITQSPKYLFRKEGQNVTLSCEQNLNHDAMYWYRQDPGQGLRLIYYSQIVNDFQKGDIAEGYSVSREKKESFPLTVTSAQKNPTAFYLCASSTGYGTEAFFGQGTRLTVV.

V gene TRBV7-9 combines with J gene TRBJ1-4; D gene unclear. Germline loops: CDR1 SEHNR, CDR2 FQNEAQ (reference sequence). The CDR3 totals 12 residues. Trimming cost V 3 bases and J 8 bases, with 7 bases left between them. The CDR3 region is CASSFSHEKLFF. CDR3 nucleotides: TGTGCCAGCAGCTTCAGCCACGAAAAACTGTTTTTT.

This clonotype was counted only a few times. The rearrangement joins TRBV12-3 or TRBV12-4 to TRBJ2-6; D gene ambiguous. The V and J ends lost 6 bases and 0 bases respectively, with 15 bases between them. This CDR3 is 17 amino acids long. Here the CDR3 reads CASSEPGRTSGANVLTF. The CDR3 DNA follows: TGTGCCAGCAGCGAGCCGGGCAGGACCTCTGGGGCCAACGTCCTGACTTTC.

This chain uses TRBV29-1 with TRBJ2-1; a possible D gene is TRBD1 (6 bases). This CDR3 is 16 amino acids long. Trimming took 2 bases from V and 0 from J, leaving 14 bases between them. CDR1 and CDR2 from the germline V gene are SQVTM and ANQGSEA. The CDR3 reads CSVESLTGYSYNEQFF. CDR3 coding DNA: TGCAGCGTTGAAAGCCTTACAGGGTACTCCTACAATGAGCAGTTCTTC.

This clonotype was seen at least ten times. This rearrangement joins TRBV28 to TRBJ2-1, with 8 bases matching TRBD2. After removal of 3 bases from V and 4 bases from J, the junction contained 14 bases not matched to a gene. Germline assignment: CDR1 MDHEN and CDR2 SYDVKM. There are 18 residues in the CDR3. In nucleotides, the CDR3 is TGTGCCAGCAGTTTCCTAGCGGGTCTTTTTAAGGGGTACAATGAGCAGTTCTTC. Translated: CASSFLAGLFKGYNEQFF.

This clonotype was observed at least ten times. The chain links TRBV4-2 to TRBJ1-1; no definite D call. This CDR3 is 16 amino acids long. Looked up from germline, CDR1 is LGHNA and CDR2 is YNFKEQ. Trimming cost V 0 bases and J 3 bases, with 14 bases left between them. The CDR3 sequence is CASSQDLRGWYTEAFF. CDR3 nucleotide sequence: TGTGCCAGCAGCCAAGATCTGCGAGGGTGGTACACTGAAGCTTTCTTT.

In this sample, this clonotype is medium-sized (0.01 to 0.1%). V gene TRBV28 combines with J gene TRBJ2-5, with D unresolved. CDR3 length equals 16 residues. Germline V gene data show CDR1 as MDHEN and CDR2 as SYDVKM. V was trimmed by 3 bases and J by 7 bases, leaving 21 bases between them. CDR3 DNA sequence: TGTGCCAGCAGTTTTGCCGTAGGCCGCCGAACGGGGACCCAGTACTTC. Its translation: CASSFAVGRRTGTQYF.